This T cell receptor beta chain stems from a study of CD8 T cells in ankylosing spondylitis. Construction of TCR beta libraries was performed using quantitative 5'-RACE with molecular barcodes. TCRdb fed the 5' RACE reads into MiXCR, producing one record per CDR3 protein. Found here are fewer than 550,000 distinct CDR3 sequences, about 5% of them singletons; the top ten hold around 3.5%. This clonotype came up a few times. Its antigen is undetermined. The length of the CDR3 is 14 residues. CDR1 and CDR2 (germline): MNHNS, SASEGT. Trimming removed 5 bases at V and 7 bases at J, with 17 bases between. Findings of the study overall: Blood from ankylosing spondylitis patients appeared to carry a characteristic roughly eight-variant TCR beta motif.

The TCR sequence derives from a male donor with ankylosing spondylitis. The sequenced material came from blood, either unsorted or a sorted T cell fraction (not recorded which). The V call is TRBV6-1, the J call TRBJ2-5; D assignment may be TRBD1 or TRBD2 (5 bases each). This chain's CDR3 is CASSRGSARGTQYF. The CDR3, as DNA: TGTGCCAGCAGTCGGGGCTCCGCCCGGGGGACCCAGTACTTC.